The present entry profiles one T cell receptor beta chain with its context. TCRdb ran MiXCR on the RT-PCR reads and lists one entry per CDR3 protein. Altogether about 700,000 distinct CDR3 sequences are present, 14% being singletons, with the ten largest covering 3.6%. Germline assignment: CDR1 MNHEY and CDR2 SVGEGT. CDR3 length: 15 residues. V shed 2 bases, J shed 4 bases, and the junction held 7 bases outside the gene matches. Sample: memory CD4+ T cells from blood. The gene calls are TRBV6-2 or TRBV6-3 and TRBJ1-1; 7 nucleotides line up with TRBD1. The clonotype originates from a female donor in good health, serving as a healthy control. CDR3 sequence: CASSYDRRGGTEAFF. The DNA of the CDR3 is TGTGCCAGCAGTTACGACCGCAGGGGGGGCACTGAAGCTTTCTTT.